The clone carrying this TCR beta chain occurred many times. Its specificity is not known. The data were obtained in a study of shared clonotypes between healthy human individuals. Study as a whole: Used for every donor were three CD4 naive, three CD4 memory, two CD8 naive and one CD8 memory plate.

Per the authors' pipeline: Junction-only sequences without quality scores came from ImmunoSEQ, so filtering differed. The data were produced by immunoSEQ multiplex PCR, yet TCRdb's version contains in-frame clones alone and is incomplete. The V and J calls and the clone size are those of that table, but D and trimming were determined from the DNA. Of hundreds of thousands of clones in the sample, about two thirds are singletons; the top ten hold about 1.8%. Study-wide results and limits: Generation probabilities of non-shared clonotypes were lower (relative to those shared by all four donors). Shared clonotypes: 4.5% to 5% naive CD4, around 3.7% naive CD8, 2.3% memory CD4, more than 0.3% memory CD8.

The CDR3 totals 14 residues. Per germline, CDR1 SGHRS and CDR2 YFSETQ. The V and J ends lost 4 bases and 6 bases respectively, with 17 bases between them. The V and J genes are TRBV5-1 and TRBJ2-7; D may correspond to TRBD1 or TRBD2 (5 bases each). The clonotype was recovered from a woman between 25 and 40 years old in good health. The specimen sequenced was memory CD4+ T cells sorted from blood. The sample's subset: CD45RA-negative fraction. The CDR3 bases are TGCGCCAGCAGCGAGGGACCAAGGGGTCTCGAGCAGTACTTC. Its protein product is CASSEGPRGLEQYF.